This paragraph covers one TCR beta chain sequence. The CDR3 runs 15 residues. V shed 0 bases and J shed 5 bases, with 13 bases lying between them. Per germline, CDR1 SEHNR and CDR2 FQNEAQ (reference sequence). In terms of age and location, participants ranged from roughly 18 to 89 years and lived in under 30 US areas. The study assigned cohorts using participant-reported clinical history. Profiling relied on immunoSEQ multiplex PCR, and the TCRdb table lists in-frame clones only, not all of them. The table lists 200,000 to 300,000 clones, about 82% of them singletons. The data stem from a study of blood T cell repertoires in COVID-19. The wider study: Spain, Italy and the United States supplied samples that represented acute and convalescent COVID-19. PBMCs, B-cell-depleted T cells, or T cells were the source of the cDNA or gDNA that made up the material.

Sequencing was performed on PBMCs or T cells enriched from blood (not recorded which). This TCR was recovered from a woman aged 50 to 65 who had recovered from COVID-19. The J gene is TRBJ1-2, the V gene TRBV7-9, with a possible D match to TRBD1 (5 bases). In nucleotides, the CDR3 is TGTGCCAGCAGCTTAGCGCGGGGAGGGGAATATGGCTACACCTTC. Translation: CASSLARGGEYGYTF.